Below are 8 T cell receptor beta chains sequenced from a single sample in a study of blood T cells in healthy people across ages. A J-beta primer mix and a sample-barcoded 5' primer were used in a second PCR of roughly 7 to 12 cycles. TCRdb itself ran the 5' RACE reads through MiXCR, one entry per CDR3 protein. The table lists approximately 1,000,000 distinct CDR3 sequences, roughly two fifths of them singletons. Sequencing input: blood. The receptors come from a man between 18 and 29 years old in good health.

This clonotype has just a few counts. CDR3 in amino acids: CSAEDLGDEQYF. The CDR3 coding sequence is TGCAGTGCCGAGGACCTAGGGGACGAGCAGTACTTC. The rearrangement joins TRBV20-1 to TRBJ2-5; TRBD1 might be the D (5 bases). The tail of the sequence fits TRBJ2-7 better, so the J call may be wrong. Germline V gene data show CDR1 as DFQATT and CDR2 as SNEGSKA (reference sequence). The CDR3 extends over 12 amino acids.

The chain uses TRBV6-5 and TRBJ2-1; 13 positions agree with TRBD2. Trimming cost V 8 bases and J 4 bases; bases outside gene matches: 8. This CDR3 comprises 16 residues. Germline CDR1 and CDR2: MNHEY and SVGAGI. Here the CDR3 reads CASGTRTSGRYNEQFF. The CDR3 nucleotides read TGTGCCAGCGGGACCAGGACTAGCGGGAGATACAATGAGCAGTTCTTC.

The V gene is TRBV6-5, the J gene TRBJ2-2; D ambiguous. Trimming removed 10 bases from V and 1 base from J, with 13 bases in between. Germline V gives CDR1 MNHEY, CDR2 SVGAGI. The CDR3 spans 14 residues. The CDR3 DNA reads as TGTGCCAACAATCCAGACGGGAACACCGGGGAGCTGTTTTTT. It translates to CANNPDGNTGELFF.

In this sample, this clonotype turned up a few times. This chain connects TRBV7-2 to TRBJ2-3; 7 nucleotides align to TRBD2. V shed 4 bases, J shed 6 bases, and the junction held 7 bases outside the gene matches. The CDR3 sequence is 14 residues long. Germline CDR1 and CDR2: SGHTA and FQGNSA. CDR3 sequence (DNA): TGTGCCAGCAGCTCTAGCGGAGCAGGGGATACGCAGTATTTT. It translates to CASSSSGAGDTQYF.

This clonotype was picked up a small number of times. The V gene is TRBV5-1, the J gene TRBJ2-1, with 9 bases matching TRBD1. V dropped 0 bases and J dropped 3; count of bases not matched to a gene: 7. Per germline, CDR1 SGHRS and CDR2 YFSETQ. This CDR3 is 17 amino acids long. The CDR3 DNA follows: TGCGCCAGCAGCTTGGAGCCGACAGGGGGTTTCTACAATGAGCAGTTCTTC. Protein product: CASSLEPTGGFYNEQFF.

This clonotype has a handful of counts. The J gene is TRBJ2-2, the V gene TRBV20-1; D unclear. Germline V gene lookup returns CDR1 DFQATT and CDR2 SNEGSKA (reference sequence). V gave up 5 bases and J gave up 4 bases, with 11 bases separating them. The CDR3 is 13 amino acids. For the CDR3, the DNA is TGCAGTGCTTCCGCGCGGTTCACCGGGGAGCTGTTTTTT. As protein: CSASARFTGELFF.

In its sample, this clonotype was seen once. The rearrangement links TRBV13 to TRBJ2-2, with D perhaps TRBD2 (6 bases). Germline V CDR1 and CDR2: PRHDT, FYEKMQ (reference sequence). Trimming took 4 bases from V and 3 from J, leaving 12 bases between them. The CDR3 is made up of 15 amino acids. The CDR3 spells CASSSQGLYTGELFF. CDR3 nucleotides: TGTGCCAGCAGCTCCCAGGGACTGTACACCGGGGAGCTGTTTTTT.

This clonotype was observed a few times. The rearrangement uses TRBV12-3 or TRBV12-4 and TRBJ2-3; 10 nucleotides match TRBD2. V was pared by 5 bases and J by 2 bases, with 10 bases of the junction left unmatched. The CDR3 length is 17 residues. The CDR3 here is CASSPLAGGSTTDTQYF. CDR3 bases: TGTGCCAGCAGTCCCTTAGCGGGGGGATCTACCACAGATACGCAGTATTTT.